The entry that follows covers one TCR beta chain sequence. The entry originates in a study of blood T cell repertoires in COVID-19. The authors' processing: Reference gene primer amplification yielded estimated nucleated cell counts. Repertoires were generated with immunoSEQ multiplex PCR, while TCRdb's copy carries only in-frame clones and drops some. The DNA gave D and trimming, while V, J and clone size come from that table. The profile shows a few hundred thousand clones, about nine tenths of them singletons. Germline values: CDR1 LGHNA, CDR2 YNFKEQ. The CDR3 spans 14 residues. Trimming pared 4 bases from V and 8 bases from J, leaving 15 bases between.

The sequenced sample was peripheral blood. The source is a woman in her 50s with acute or convalescent COVID-19. This chain connects TRBV4-2 to TRBJ2-1, with a weak D call TRBD2 (5 bases). The CDR3 region has the DNA TGTGCCAGCAGCCCAGAACGGGGTTTCTATGAGCAGTTCTTC. Translation: CASSPERGFYEQFF.